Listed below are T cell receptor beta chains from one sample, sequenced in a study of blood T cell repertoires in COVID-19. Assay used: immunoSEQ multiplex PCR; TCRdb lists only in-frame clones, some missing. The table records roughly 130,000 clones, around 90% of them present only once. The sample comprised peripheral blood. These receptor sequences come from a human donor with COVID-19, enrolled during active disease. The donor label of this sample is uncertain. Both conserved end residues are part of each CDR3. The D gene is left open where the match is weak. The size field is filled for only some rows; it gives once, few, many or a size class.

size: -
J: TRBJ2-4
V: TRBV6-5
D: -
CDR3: CASSYRSGGAKNIQYF
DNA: TGTGCCAGCAGTTATCGGTCAGGGGGGGCCAAAAACATTCAGTACTTC

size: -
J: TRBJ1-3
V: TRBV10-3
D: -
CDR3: CAISESHTSAGNTIYF
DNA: TGTGCCATCAGTGAGTCCCATACCTCGGCTGGAAACACCATATATTTT

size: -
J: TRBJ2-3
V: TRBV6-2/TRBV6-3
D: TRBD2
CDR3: CASSYGLAGPTDTQYF
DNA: TGTGCCAGCAGTTACGGTTTAGCGGGGCCCACAGATACGCAGTATTTT

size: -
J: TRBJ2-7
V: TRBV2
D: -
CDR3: CASPSSRRVDEQYF
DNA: TGTGCCAGTCCTAGCAGTAGACGGGTGGACGAGCAGTACTTC

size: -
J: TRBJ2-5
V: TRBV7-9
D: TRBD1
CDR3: CASSSPGLRGETQYF
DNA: TGTGCCAGCAGCTCCCCGGGCCTCAGGGGGGAGACCCAGTACTTC

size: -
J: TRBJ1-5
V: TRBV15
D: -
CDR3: CATSAPEGRVKPQHF
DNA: TGTGCCACCAGCGCCCCGGAGGGAAGAGTTAAGCCCCAGCATTTT

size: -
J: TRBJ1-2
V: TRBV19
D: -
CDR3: CASSQDYGYTF
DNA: TGTGCCAGTAGCCAGGACTATGGCTACACCTTC

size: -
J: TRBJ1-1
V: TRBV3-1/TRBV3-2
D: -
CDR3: CASSLQVSTEAFF
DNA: TGTGCCAGCAGCCTACAGGTGTCCACTGAAGCTTTCTTT

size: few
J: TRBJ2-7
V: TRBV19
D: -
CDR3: CASSVRDEQYF
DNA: TGTGCCAGTAGTGTCCGGGACGAGCAGTACTTC

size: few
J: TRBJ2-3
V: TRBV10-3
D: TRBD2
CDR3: CAISDGGGTDTQYF
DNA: TGTGCCATCAGTGACGGGGGGGGCACAGATACGCAGTATTTT

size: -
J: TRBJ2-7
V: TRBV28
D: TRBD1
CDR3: CASSLDRGYEQYF
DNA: TGTGCCAGCAGTCTGGACAGGGGCTACGAGCAGTACTTC

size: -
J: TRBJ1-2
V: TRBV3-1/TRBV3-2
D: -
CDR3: CASSQGQVYGYTF
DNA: TGTGCCAGCAGCCAAGGGCAGGTCTATGGCTACACCTTC

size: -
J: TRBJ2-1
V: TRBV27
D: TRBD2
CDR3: CASSLSPGLVSNEQFF
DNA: TGTGCCAGCAGTTTATCTCCGGGACTAGTAAGCAATGAGCAGTTCTTC

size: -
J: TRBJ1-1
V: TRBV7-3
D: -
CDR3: CASSSSGFTEAFF
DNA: TGTGCCAGCAGCTCCTCGGGTTTCACTGAAGCTTTCTTT

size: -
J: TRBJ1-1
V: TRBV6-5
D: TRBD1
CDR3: CASSLDRVGTEAFF
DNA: TGTGCCAGCAGTTTGGACAGGGTCGGCACTGAAGCTTTCTTT

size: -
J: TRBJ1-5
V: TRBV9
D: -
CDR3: CASSPEVGQPQHF
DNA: TGTGCCAGCAGCCCGGAGGTGGGCCAGCCCCAGCATTTT

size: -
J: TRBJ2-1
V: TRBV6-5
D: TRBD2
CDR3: CASRGPWGGNEQFF
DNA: TGTGCCAGCAGGGGTCCTTGGGGGGGCAATGAGCAGTTCTTC

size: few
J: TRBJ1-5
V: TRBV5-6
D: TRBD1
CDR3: CASTLVPSGQGDQPQHF
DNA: TGTGCCAGCACTCTAGTTCCTTCCGGACAGGGAGATCAGCCCCAGCATTTT

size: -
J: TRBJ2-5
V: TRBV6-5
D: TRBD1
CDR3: CASSYQDRDKETQYF
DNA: TGTGCCAGCAGTTACCAAGACAGGGACAAAGAGACCCAGTACTTC

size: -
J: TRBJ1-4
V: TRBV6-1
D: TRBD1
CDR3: CASSVDRGLLNEKLFF
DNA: TGTGCCAGCAGTGTCGACAGGGGTCTACTTAATGAAAAACTGTTTTTT

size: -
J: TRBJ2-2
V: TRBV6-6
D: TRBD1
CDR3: CASSTLDRGPTGELFF
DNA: TGTGCCAGCAGTACCCTGGACAGGGGGCCGACCGGGGAGCTGTTTTTT

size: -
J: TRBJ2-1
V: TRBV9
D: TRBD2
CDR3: CASSFGTSGRNEQFF
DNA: TGTGCCAGCAGCTTTGGGACTAGCGGGAGGAATGAGCAGTTCTTC

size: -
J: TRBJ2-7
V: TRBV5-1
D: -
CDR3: CASSPGGTGNYEQYF
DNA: TGCGCCAGCAGCCCGGGGGGGACAGGGAATTACGAGCAGTACTTC

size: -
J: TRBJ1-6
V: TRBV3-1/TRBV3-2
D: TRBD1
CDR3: CASSRDREVSPLHF
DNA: TGTGCCAGCAGCCGGGACAGGGAAGTTTCACCCCTCCACTTT

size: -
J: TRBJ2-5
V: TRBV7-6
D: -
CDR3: CASSQRQGGTQYF
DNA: TGTGCCAGCAGTCAAAGACAGGGAGGGACCCAGTACTTC

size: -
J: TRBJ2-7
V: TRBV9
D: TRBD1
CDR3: CASSVDAGGTTYEQYF
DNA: TGTGCCAGCAGCGTAGATGCAGGGGGCACCACCTACGAGCAGTACTTC

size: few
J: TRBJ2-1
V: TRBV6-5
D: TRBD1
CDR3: CASSYSGTANEQFF
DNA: TGTGCCAGCAGTTACTCAGGGACAGCAAATGAGCAGTTCTTC

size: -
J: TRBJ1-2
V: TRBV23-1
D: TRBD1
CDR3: CASSQDRGRGYTF
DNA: TGCGCCAGCAGTCAAGACAGGGGGCGCGGCTACACCTTC

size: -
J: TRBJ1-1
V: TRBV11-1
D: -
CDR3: CASSLNRDTEAFF
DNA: TGTGCCAGCAGCCTTAATCGGGACACTGAAGCTTTCTTT

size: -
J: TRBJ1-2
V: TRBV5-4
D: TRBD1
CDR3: CASSRVEGAGGYTF
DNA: TGTGCCAGCAGCAGGGTAGAGGGGGCGGGCGGCTACACCTTC

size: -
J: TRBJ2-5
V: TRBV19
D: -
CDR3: CASTKSWGGQSQETQYF
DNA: TGTGCCAGTACAAAGTCGTGGGGGGGGCAGTCCCAAGAGACCCAGTACTTC

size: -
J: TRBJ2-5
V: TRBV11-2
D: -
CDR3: CASSLNSLQETQYF
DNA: TGTGCCAGCAGCTTAAACAGCCTCCAAGAGACCCAGTACTTC

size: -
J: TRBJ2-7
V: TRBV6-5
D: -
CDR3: CASSPRTALTYEQYF
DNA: TGTGCCAGCAGTCCGAGGACAGCGCTCACCTACGAGCAGTACTTC

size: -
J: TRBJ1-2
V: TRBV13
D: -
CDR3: CASSLGGYNYGYTF
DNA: TGTGCCAGCAGCTTGGGGGGTTATAACTATGGCTACACCTTC

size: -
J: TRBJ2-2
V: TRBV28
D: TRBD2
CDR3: CASSTRLAGGRGELFF
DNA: TGTGCCAGCAGTACACGACTAGCGGGGGGACGCGGGGAGCTGTTTTTT